The 27 T cell receptor beta chains reported below all come from one sample, sequenced in a study of shared clonotypes between healthy human individuals. Naive CD8 cells lacked CD45RO, underwent positive selection for CCR7 and left out terminally differentiated effector memory CD45RA+ cells. The method was immunoSEQ multiplex PCR; TCRdb's version includes in-frame clones alone and lacks a portion of them. The sample yields some 1,900,000 clones, approximately 94% seen once. Sequenced input: naive CD8+ T cells sorted from blood. These receptors all come from a young man in good health.

The chain joins TRBV14 to TRBJ1-2; D gene ambiguous. V dropped 0 bases and J dropped 4 bases, with 9 bases sitting between them. This CDR3 is built from 14 residues. Germline V CDR1 and CDR2: SGHDN, FVKESK. CDR3 sequence (DNA): TGTGCCAGCAGCCAAGAATACGCCTCCTATGGCTACACCTTC. Translation gives CASSQEYASYGYTF.

CDR3 DNA sequence: TGTGCCAGCAGCGTATGGGGACTAGCTGATCAAGAGACCCAGTACTTC. Translation gives CASSVWGLADQETQYF. This chain links TRBV9 with TRBJ2-5, with 9 bases fitting TRBD2. The germline gives CDR1 SGDLS, CDR2 YYNGEE. This CDR3 spans 16 amino acids. V was clipped by 1 base and J by 2 bases; unmatched bases: 6.

This clone has just one count. V usage is TRBV28 and J usage is TRBJ2-5; TRBD1 might be the D (6 bases). The V gene's germline CDR1 is MDHEN and CDR2 SYDVKM. The CDR3 is 13 amino acids. V was trimmed by 6 bases and J by 3 bases, leaving 11 bases between them. As DNA, the CDR3 is TGTGCCAGCAGCTGGGGGCTAGAAGAGACCCAGTACTTC. It yields the protein CASSWGLEETQYF.

The genes are TRBV7-8 and TRBJ2-1; either TRBD1 or TRBD2 may fit D (5 bases each). The V and J ends lost 0 bases and 8 bases respectively, with 8 bases between them. Germline loops: CDR1 SGHVS, CDR2 FQNEAQ. The CDR3 runs to 13 residues. CDR3 bases: TGTGCCAGCAGCTTAGCTTGGGACCATGAGCAGTTCTTC. The encoded protein is CASSLAWDHEQFF.

The rearrangement joins TRBV27 to TRBJ2-7; D possibly uses TRBD1 or TRBD2 (5 bases each). The CDR3 is made up of 14 amino acids. Germline loops: CDR1 MNHEY, CDR2 SMNVEV (reference sequence). Trimming took 4 bases from V and 9 from J, leaving 19 bases between them. The CDR3, as DNA: TGTGCCAGCAGTTACGACAGCTCAGGCAGCGGGCAGTACTTC. Amino acids: CASSYDSSGSGQYF.

This clone has a single count. The chain has TRBV28 and TRBJ1-1, with TRBD1 as a possible D gene (6 bases). Germline V CDR1 and CDR2: MDHEN, SYDVKM. The CDR3 totals 14 residues. V lost 5 bases and J lost 3, with 13 bases in between. This CDR3 is CASSPDRSDTEAFF. The DNA for the CDR3 is TGTGCCAGCAGTCCTGACAGGTCGGACACTGAAGCTTTCTTT.

The J gene is TRBJ2-2, the V gene TRBV4-1, with 9 positions matching TRBD1. Germline-derived CDR1 and CDR2 are MGHRA and YSYEKL. This CDR3 spans 16 amino acids. Losses at the gene ends were 5 bases for V and 0 bases for J; bases not matched to a gene: 4. CDR3 bases: TGCGCCAGCAGCTTCCGGACAGGGGCGAACACCGGGGAGCTGTTTTTT. It yields the protein CASSFRTGANTGELFF.

The gene calls are TRBV10-3 and TRBJ2-3; 13 bases are a match to TRBD2. After removal of 6 bases from V and 4 bases from J, the junction contained 4 bases not matched to a gene. This CDR3 has 15 residues. The germline V gene has CDR1 ENHRY and CDR2 SYGVKD. The CDR3 protein is CAIRRTSGGPDTQYF. CDR3 in DNA: TGTGCCATCAGACGGACTAGCGGGGGCCCAGATACGCAGTATTTT.

The chain joins TRBV6-1 to TRBJ1-5; 8 bases align to TRBD1. This CDR3 contains 15 residues. Germline values: CDR1 MNHNS, CDR2 SASEGT. V gave up 4 bases and J gave up 3 bases; unmatched junction bases: 5. The DNA of the CDR3 is TGTGCCAGCAGTGCGACAGGGGAGGACAATCAGCCCCAGCATTTT. It specifies CASSATGEDNQPQHF.

The chain is built from TRBV28 and TRBJ2-3; TRBD1 matches 9 bases. The V gene end was trimmed by 2 bases and the J gene end by 2 bases; junction bases not matched to a gene: 2. The CDR3 sequence is 15 residues long. From germline, CDR1 is MDHEN and CDR2 SYDVKM. As DNA, the CDR3 is TGTGCCAGCAGTTTAGGACAGGGGTCCACAGATACGCAGTATTTT. Translating it yields CASSLGQGSTDTQYF. The variable domain in full, completed from reference TRBV28 and TRBJ2-3, reads DVKVTQSSRYLVKRTGEKVFLECVQDMDHENMFWYRQDPGLGLRLIYFSYDVKMKEKGDIPEGYSVSREKKERFSLILESASTNQTSMYLCASSLGQGSTDTQYFGPGTRLTVL.

This CDR3 reads CASRGQGEDGTEAFF. The CDR3 DNA sequence: TGTGCCAGCAGAGGCCAAGGGGAGGACGGCACTGAAGCTTTCTTT. This chain links TRBV28 with TRBJ1-1, with a tentative D call TRBD1 (5 bases). V lost 6 bases to trimming and J lost 4 bases, with 18 bases between them. Germline values: CDR1 MDHEN, CDR2 SYDVKM. This CDR3 comprises 15 residues.

This chain links TRBV9 with TRBJ2-7, with D perhaps matching TRBD2 (5 bases). This CDR3 has 14 amino acids. V lost 4 bases and J lost 2, with 13 bases in between. CDR1 is SGDLS and CDR2 is YYNGEE in the germline V gene. The CDR3, as DNA: TGTGCCAGCAGCCTAGGGAGCTCGGCCTACGAGCAGTACTTC. Protein sequence: CASSLGSSAYEQYF.

This chain connects TRBV19 to TRBJ2-7; TRBD1 matches 12 bases. The germline CDR1 and CDR2 sequences are LNHDA and SQIVND (reference sequence). CDR3 length: 15 amino acids. Trimming at V came to 7 bases and at J to 7 bases, leaving 11 bases not matched to a gene. The CDR3 here is CASTGPGQGAGEQYF. CDR3 DNA sequence: TGTGCCAGTACGGGACCGGGACAGGGGGCAGGGGAGCAGTACTTC.

Notes on this clone: At the DNA level, this CDR3 is encoded by other sequences in the same sample as well. The J gene is TRBJ2-7, the V gene TRBV5-6; D unresolved. This CDR3 has 15 amino acids. V lost 0 bases to trimming and J lost 0 bases, with 10 bases between them. CDR1 is SGHDT and CDR2 is YYEEEE in the germline V gene. The CDR3, as DNA: TGTGCCAGCAGCTTGGGCGGTTGGGGCTCCTACGAGCAGTACTTC. Amino acids: CASSLGGWGSYEQYF.

This clone was picked up one time. This chain joins TRBV5-6 and TRBJ1-1, with a possible D match to TRBD1 (6 bases). The V gene lost 3 bases and the J gene lost 7 bases, with 13 bases spanning the gap. The CDR3 runs 13 residues. CDR1 is SGHDT and CDR2 is YYEEEE in the germline V gene. The CDR3 coding sequence is TGTGCCAGCAGCTCAGGGGAGGGAGGTGAAGCTTTCTTT. This encodes CASSSGEGGEAFF.

This clone was seen a single time. The J gene is TRBJ2-5, the V gene TRBV29-1, with a possible D match to TRBD1 (5 bases). There are 12 residues in the CDR3. In germline, CDR1 is SQVTM, CDR2 ANQGSEA. V lost 6 bases and J 3 bases, leaving 11 bases between the germline ends. The CDR3 nucleotides read TGCAGCGTGGGGCAATTAGAAGAGACCCAGTACTTC. It specifies CSVGQLEETQYF.

J is TRBJ2-5 and V is TRBV4-1; D may match TRBD1 or TRBD2 (6 bases each). The germline V and J ends were trimmed by 5 bases and 1 base, with 26 bases remaining between them. This CDR3 region has 19 residues. Per germline, CDR1 MGHRA and CDR2 YSYEKL. The CDR3 DNA follows: TGCGCCAGCAGCACGGGACTGGCGGGGCCCCTCAGGGGCCAAGAGACCCAGTACTTC. It codes for CASSTGLAGPLRGQETQYF.

In this sample, this clone turned up once. The CDR3 here is CASSLEGTDSNQPQHF. CDR3 nucleotide sequence: TGTGCCAGCAGCTTAGAAGGGACCGATAGCAATCAGCCCCAGCATTTT. The rearrangement links TRBV7-2 to TRBJ1-5; perhaps TRBD1 as D (5 bases). V was shortened by 1 base and J by 0 bases, with 10 bases between the two germline ends. Germline V gives CDR1 SGHTA, CDR2 FQGNSA. There are 16 residues in the CDR3.

This chain joins TRBV6-1 and TRBJ2-5; D is possibly TRBD1 (5 bases). The CDR3 spans 13 residues. CDR1 is MNHNS, CDR2 SASEGT, per germline. V was pared by 2 bases and J by 5 bases, with 9 bases between. The CDR3 here is CASSEPTDETQYF. The CDR3 DNA reads TGTGCCAGCAGTGAACCGACAGACGAGACCCAGTACTTC.

The chain links TRBV4-1 to TRBJ2-7; weak D call: TRBD2 (5 bases). Germline lookup yields CDR1 MGHRA and CDR2 YSYEKL. There are 13 residues in the CDR3. V was trimmed by 1 base and J by 7 bases, leaving 11 bases between them. The CDR3: CASSQVGMWEQYF. CDR3 nucleotides: TGCGCCAGCAGCCAAGTCGGGATGTGGGAGCAGTACTTC.

The chain employs TRBV5-6 and TRBJ1-5, with a weak D call TRBD1 (5 bases). The germline V gene has CDR1 SGHDT and CDR2 YYEEEE. Between the trimmed V and J ends, which lost 4 bases and 0 bases, there was a span of 14 bases. The length of the CDR3 is 16 residues. CDR3 DNA: TGTGCCAGCAGCCATCAACAGGTTCATAGCAATCAGCCCCAGCATTTT. This gives the protein CASSHQQVHSNQPQHF.

The rearrangement links TRBV29-1 to TRBJ1-1; TRBD1 aligns across 7 bases. This CDR3 comprises 15 residues. The V segment lost 1 base and the J segment 4 bases; nucleotides outside the gene matches: 9. Germline values: CDR1 SQVTM, CDR2 ANQGSEA. The CDR3 spells CSVEGITGEATEAFF. Written as DNA, the CDR3 is TGCAGCGTTGAAGGCATCACAGGGGAGGCCACTGAAGCTTTCTTT.

The chain links TRBV21-1 to TRBJ2-2; the D segment call TRBD1 is taken from the table without a DNA check. TRBV21-1 counts as a pseudogene. The CDR3 has 15 residues. The CDR3 nucleotides read TGTGCCAGCAGCCCGGGGATAGGGGGCCCCGGGGAGCTGTTTTTT. This gives the protein CASSPGIGGPGELFF.

This clone occurred a few times. The same CDR3 can be traced to other DNA sequences in this sample. The rearrangement joins TRBV11-2 to TRBJ2-7, with D hard to call. Germline assignment: CDR1 SGHAT and CDR2 FQNNGV. The CDR3 spans 11 residues. V was trimmed by 1 base and J by 5 bases, leaving 3 bases between them. The CDR3 sequence is CASSLADEQYF. As DNA, the CDR3 is TGTGCCAGCAGCTTAGCCGACGAGCAGTACTTC.

The chain couples TRBV28 to TRBJ1-5; the match to TRBD1 covers 8 bases. CDR1 and CDR2 (germline): MDHEN, SYDVKM. This CDR3 comprises 16 residues. The junction had 7 bases not matched to a gene; V was cut back by 1 base and J by 5 bases. DNA of the CDR3: TGTGCCAGCAGTTTATTTGGACAGGGCAGCGATCAGCCCCAGCATTTT. Protein: CASSLFGQGSDQPQHF.

This clone is a singleton in its sample. The CDR3 sequence: CASSPPLGQGIDQPQHF. CDR3 nucleotide sequence: TGTGCCAGCAGTCCGCCCCTCGGACAGGGGATAGATCAGCCCCAGCATTTT. The chain carries TRBV28 and TRBJ1-5, with 9 bases fitting TRBD1. Losses at the gene ends were 5 bases for V and 5 bases for J; bases not matched to a gene: 13. CDR1 MDHEN and CDR2 SYDVKM come from the germline V gene. The CDR3 spans 17 residues.

V usage is TRBV4-3 and J usage is TRBJ1-1; D possibly corresponds to TRBD1 (5 bases). Trimming shortened V by 4 bases and J by 6 bases, and 27 bases separated the two germline ends. The CDR3 loop spans 18 amino acids. Germline CDR1 is LGHNA and CDR2 is YSLEER. CDR3 sequence reads: CASSLNPPVKGLGSEAFF. In nucleotides, the CDR3 is TGCGCCAGCAGCCTGAACCCCCCGGTGAAGGGGTTAGGATCTGAAGCTTTCTTT.